Presented here are 10 T cell receptor beta chains from one specimen sequenced in a study of tumor-infiltrating lymphocytes in primary liver carcinoma. Bulk tissue was left unsorted, and RNA and DNA were co-extracted from 20-30 mg of it. From approximately 530 ng of total RNA, TCR beta-specific cDNA was reverse-transcribed using a constant-region primer. Generation of the TCR beta libraries relied on three nested multiplex PCR rounds using slightly modified ARM-PCR. The first two PCR rounds used TRBV1-TRBV30 forward primers with a C-beta reverse primer, roughly 10 cycles each. TCRdb re-called the multiplex PCR reads through MiXCR, storing one row per CDR3 protein. Of tens of thousands of distinct CDR3 sequences listed, approximately 76% are singletons. Sequencing was done on a sample of liver tumor tissue from sampling region 3. The subset was: tumor region T3, left-lateral pole. All receptors derive from a woman aged 30 to 39 with primary liver carcinoma and hepatitis B virus infection.

This clonotype qualifies as large (0.1 to 1%). The chain links TRBV29-1 to TRBJ1-2; D is undetermined. Per germline, CDR1 SQVTM and CDR2 ANQGSEA. Trimming took off 5 bases at V and 5 bases at J, with 12 bases between the two ends. The CDR3 spans 12 residues. The CDR3 DNA is TGCAGCGTTTCGGGCAGGCCATATGGCTACACCTTC. Its protein is CSVSGRPYGYTF.

This clonotype was counted between two and nine times. The rearrangement joins TRBV5-4 to TRBJ2-1; D tentatively reads TRBD1 or TRBD2 (6 bases each). Trimming removed 4 bases from V and 8 bases from J, with 19 bases in between. Per germline, CDR1 SGHNT and CDR2 YYREEE (reference sequence). The CDR3 runs to 15 residues. The CDR3 loop reads CASSPEGGCLYEQFF. The CDR3 region has the DNA TGTGCCAGCAGCCCAGAGGGGGGTTGCCTTTATGAGCAGTTCTTC.

There are a few counts of this clonotype. Just one base apart from a much larger clone, this may be a read error. This sequence joins TRBV11-3 and TRBJ2-3; D gene uncertain. The V and J ends lost 7 bases and 1 base respectively, with 3 bases between them. This CDR3 is built from 11 residues. Germline CDR1 SGHNT, CDR2 YENEEA. The CDR3 spells CASMCTDTQYF. The CDR3 bases are TGTGCCAGCATGTGCACAGATACGCAGTATTTT.

The sample holds a few counts of this clonotype. At one boundary the junction diverges from the germline segment, which might be a read error. The V call is TRBV11-2, the J call TRBJ2-2; TRBD1 aligns across 8 bases. The CDR3 covers 17 residues. The germline CDR1 and CDR2 sequences are SGHAT and FQNNGV. As DNA, the CDR3 is TGTGCTAGCAGCCCCCTCCCCGGACAGGGTGGTACCGGGGAGCTGTTTTTT. This encodes CASSPLPGQGGTGELFF.

This clonotype was counted a single time. One end of the junction fails to match germline, which may point to a read error. The rearrangement links TRBV6-1 to TRBJ1-1, with unresolved D. The germline CDR1 and CDR2 sequences are MNHNS and SASEGT. CDR3 size: 15 residues. CDR3 bases: TGTGCCATTACCTTGGAAGGGTTAAGCGGCACTGAAGTTTTCTTT. Translated, it gives CAITLEGLSGTEVFF.

The sample holds one count of this clonotype. An end of the junction differs from the germline gene, which may be a read error. The V call is TRBV12-3 or TRBV12-4, the J call TRBJ2-5, with a tentative D call TRBD2 (5 bases). The CDR3 is made up of 14 amino acids. The CDR3: CASSNQDSQETQYF. In DNA, the CDR3 is TGTGCCAGCAGTAACCAGGACTCCCAAGAGACACAGTACTTC.

The rearrangement links TRBV29-1 to TRBJ2-1; a weak D match, TRBD2 (5 bases). The CDR3 length is 12 residues. V lost 7 bases, J lost 15 bases, and 22 bases lay in between. Germline-derived CDR1 and CDR2 are SQVTM and ANQGSEA. CDR3 amino acids: CSALRDYNERFF. CDR3 nucleotides: TGCAGCGCCCTAAGAGACTACAATGAGAGGTTCTTC.

Notes on this clonotype: One end of the junction fails to match germline, which may point to a read error. V and J are TRBV4-2 and TRBJ2-1; D call uncertain. The CDR3 spans 15 residues. From germline, CDR1 is LGHNA and CDR2 YNFKEQ. CDR3 in amino acids: CASSQERPKYDEQFF. CDR3 nucleotides: TGTGCCAGTAGCCAAGAGAGGCCCAAATACGATGAGCAGTTCTTC.

On this clonotype itself: The germline gene is not matched at one end of the junction; a read error may be the cause. This chain uses TRBV11-1 with TRBJ2-7; D possibly corresponds to TRBD2 (5 bases). CDR3 size: 17 residues. Germline lookup yields CDR1 SGHAT and CDR2 FQDESV (reference sequence). CDR3 bases: TGTGCCAGCAGCCTAGGGCCGGCGGGTGAAAACTCCTACGAGCCGTACTTC. Protein product: CASSLGPAGENSYEPYF.

Details on this clonotype: Since no conserved phenylalanine or tryptophan closes the CDR3, a read error is the likely cause. The chain carries TRBV6-1 and TRBJ1-5; maybe TRBD2 (7 bases). The J call may be wrong; the DNA end is better matched by TRBJ2-3. The germline CDR1 and CDR2 sequences are MNHNS and SASEGT. The CDR3 has 16 amino acids. CDR3 loop: CASSERGGVNNQPQYS. In nucleotides, the CDR3 is TGTGCCAGCAGTGAAAGGGGGGGGGTAAACAATCAGCCCCAGTATTCT.